These 5 T cell receptor beta chains share one sample of origin, sequenced in a study of T cells in Graves' hyperthyroidism and ophthalmopathy. Researchers took RNA transcripts and amplified the TCR beta CDR3 regions from them. Researchers ran a first-round RT-PCR on the TCR CDR3 using the HTBI primer set. TCRdb independently ran MiXCR on the multiplex PCR reads; one entry per CDR3 protein. The sample shows some 180,000 distinct CDR3 sequences, more than 15% of them seen only once. Sequencing was carried out using blood. The receptors were gathered from a woman between 50 and 59 years old with Graves' hyperthyroidism.

This clonotype was detected ten times or more. The J gene is TRBJ2-7, the V gene TRBV6-1; tentatively, D is TRBD1 (5 bases). Trimming took 5 bases from V and 4 from J, leaving 12 bases between them. This CDR3 has 13 residues. Per the germline V gene, CDR1 is MNHNS and CDR2 is SASEGT. The CDR3 region has the DNA TGTGCCAGCAGTATCGCGGACACTTACGAGCAGTACTTC. This codes for CASSIADTYEQYF.

In this sample, this clonotype turned up once. The chain couples TRBV6-1 to TRBJ1-1, with D uncertain. The CDR3 runs 13 residues. Germline CDR1 and CDR2: MNHNS and SASEGT. Trimming stripped 5 bases from V and 1 base from J, with 8 bases between. CDR3 bases: TGTGCCAGCAGTTGGAACAGGAACACTGAAGCTTTCTTT. This codes for CASSWNRNTEAFF.

This clonotype was seen only a few times. The chain uses TRBV19 and TRBJ2-1, with TRBD2 matching over 15 bases. The trim removed 6 bases at V and 3 bases at J, leaving 15 bases unmatched. The CDR3 contains 20 residues. CDR1 LNHDA and CDR2 SQIVND come from the germline V gene (reference sequence). The CDR3 bases are TGTGCCAGTAGGCCTATCCCAGGACTAGCGGGGGGGCTGGTCTACAATGAGCAGTTCTTC. It yields the protein CASRPIPGLAGGLVYNEQFF.

Comments on this clonotype: A junction end diverges from the germline sequence, so it may reflect a read error. The V and J genes are TRBV3-1 and TRBJ1-6; perhaps TRBD1 as D (6 bases). The CDR3 covers 14 residues. Germline CDR1 is LGHDT and CDR2 is YNNKEL (reference sequence). CDR3 nucleotides: TGTGCCAGCATCCAACAGGGATCAAATTCACCCCTCCACTTT. This sequence encodes CASIQQGSNSPLHF.

This clonotype was counted ten times or more. This chain links TRBV29-1 with TRBJ1-2; no clear D gene. The CDR3 has 11 residues. V was cut by 1 base and J by 5 bases, with 5 bases left in between. Germline V gene lookup returns CDR1 SQVTM and CDR2 ANQGSEA. CDR3 residues: CSVEGIYGYTF. DNA for the CDR3: TGCAGCGTTGAAGGGATTTATGGCTACACCTTC.